Only a few counts were recorded for the clone carrying this T cell receptor beta chain. These data come from a study of CD8 T cells in Susac syndrome. The CDR3 has 13 amino acids. Germline CDR1 and CDR2: SEHNR and FQNEAQ (reference sequence). V gave up 2 bases and J gave up 4 bases; unmatched junction bases: 1. With random hexamers, reverse transcription was performed on 0.5 to 1 ug of RNA. TCRdb itself ran the immunoSEQ multiplex PCR reads through MiXCR, one entry per CDR3 protein. The sample yields approximately 110,000 distinct CDR3 sequences, 90% to 95% seen once. The sequence derives from a human donor in good health. J is TRBJ1-1 and V is TRBV7-9; TRBD1 matches 7 bases. Material: CD4+ T cells from PBMCs. The CDR3 region has the DNA TGTGCCAGCAGCTTACAGGGGGGCACTGAAGCTTTCTTT. It is translated as CASSLQGGTEAFF.